The TCR beta chain under discussion was sequenced for a study of blood T cell repertoires in COVID-19. Study at large: PBMCs, B-cell-depleted T cells, or T cells were the source of the cDNA or gDNA that made up the material.

Generated by immunoSEQ multiplex PCR, the TCRdb table keeps only in-frame clones and is missing some. The sample lists around 140,000 clones; more than 70% were seen once. Trimming took 3 bases from V and 4 from J; bases not matched to a gene: 4. CDR3 length: 15 residues. CDR1 MNHNS and CDR2 SASEGT come from the germline V gene. The sample comprised peripheral blood. The receptor comes from a human donor in a cohort sampled during active COVID-19. The rearrangement uses TRBV6-1 and TRBJ2-7, with TRBD2 identical over 12 bases. The CDR3 DNA sequence: TGTGCCAGCAGTGATACAGGACTAGCGGGGTACGAGCAGTACTTC. Translation gives CASSDTGLAGYEQYF.